The 6 T cell receptor beta chains in this list originate from one sample, sequenced in a study of blood T cell repertoires in COVID-19. The method was immunoSEQ multiplex PCR; TCRdb's version includes in-frame clones alone and lacks a portion of them. The sample yields about 170,000 clones, roughly 84% seen once. The sample was peripheral blood. The receptors stem from a young man with active or convalescent COVID-19.

This clone was seen a few times. The chain combines TRBV5-4 with TRBJ2-2, with 7 nucleotides matching TRBD2. In germline, CDR1 is SGHNT, CDR2 YYREEE (reference sequence). There are 15 residues in the CDR3. Germline trimming cut 3 bases from V and 4 bases from J; bases unmatched to any gene: 6. The CDR3, as DNA: TGTGCCAGCAGCTCTTCGACTAGCCGCACCGGGGAGCTGTTTTTT. Its translation is CASSSSTSRTGELFF.

This rearrangement joins TRBV5-1 to TRBJ2-2; 7 bases match TRBD1. The V gene's germline CDR1 is SGHRS and CDR2 YFSETQ. V was pared by 4 bases and J by 4 bases, with 4 bases of the junction left unmatched. This CDR3 comprises 14 residues. CDR3 sequence (DNA): TGCGCCAGCAGCGGCCGACAGGGCACCGGGGAGCTGTTTTTT. It specifies CASSGRQGTGELFF.

The chain is built from TRBV6-2 or TRBV6-3 and TRBJ2-7, with TRBD2 matching over 9 bases. Unmatched junction bases numbered 8, after V lost 5 bases and J lost 0 bases. Germline lookup yields CDR1 MNHEY and CDR2 SVGEGT. The CDR3 extends over 16 amino acids. The CDR3 sequence: CASSQGEREASYEQYF. The CDR3 DNA sequence: TGTGCCAGCAGTCAGGGGGAGCGGGAGGCCTCCTACGAGCAGTACTTC.

CDR3 DNA: TGTGCCAGCATACTACGGGACTATAACTATGGCTACACCTTC. Translated, it gives CASILRDYNYGYTF. The gene calls are TRBV28 and TRBJ1-2; D possibly corresponds to TRBD1 (5 bases). This CDR3 comprises 14 residues. Germline loops: CDR1 MDHEN, CDR2 SYDVKM. Trimming shortened V by 7 bases and J by 1 base, and 13 bases separated the two germline ends.

This clone was recorded a few times. CDR3 nucleotides: TGTGCCAGCAGCTTGTCAGGGGATAATTCACCCCTCCACTTT. As protein: CASSLSGDNSPLHF. The chain employs TRBV7-9 and TRBJ1-6, with D maybe TRBD1 (6 bases). V was shortened by 3 bases and J by 5 bases, with 8 bases between the two germline ends. This CDR3 spans 14 amino acids. Per germline, CDR1 SEHNR and CDR2 FQNEAQ (reference sequence).

V gene TRBV7-6 combines with J gene TRBJ1-1; TRBD1 agrees at 8 bases. This CDR3 region has 13 residues. The trim removed 1 base at V and 7 bases at J, leaving 2 bases unmatched. The germline V gene has CDR1 SGHVS and CDR2 FNYEAQ. CDR3 DNA: TGTGCCAGCAGCTTAGGACAGGGGCTTGAAGCTTTCTTT. It codes for CASSLGQGLEAFF. The complete variable domain, with remaining parts taken from reference TRBV7-6 and TRBJ1-1, reads GAGVSQSPRYKVTKRGQDVALRCDPISGHVSLYWYRQALGQGPEFLTYFNYEAQQDKSGLPNDRFSAERPEGSISTLTIQRTEQRDSAMYRCASSLGQGLEAFFGQGTRLTVV.